Listed here is a single T cell receptor beta chain. This entry belongs to a study of blood T cell repertoires in COVID-19. Looking at the study overall: The origin of the acute and convalescent COVID-19 samples was the United States, Italy and Spain.

CDR3 length: 16 residues. V lost 6 bases to trimming and J lost 1 base; unmatched junction nucleotides: 7. Germline lookup yields CDR1 LGHDT and CDR2 YNNKEL (reference sequence). Authors' data handling: Estimation of nucleated cell counts was performed using reference gene primer amplification. Profiling relied on immunoSEQ multiplex PCR, and the TCRdb table lists in-frame clones only, not all of them. That table is the source of V, J and clone size, and D and trimming were worked out from the DNA. Altogether roughly 260,000 clones are present, 70% to 90% being singletons, with the ten largest covering 3.7%.

The chain is built from TRBV3-1 (or the pseudogene TRBV3-2) and TRBJ2-5; 11 nucleotides line up with TRBD1. Sequenced: peripheral blood. This receptor was taken from a woman in her forties with acute or convalescent COVID-19. The CDR3 DNA reads as TGTGCCAGCAGTCTCCGGGACAGGGGGGTCCAAGAGACCCAGTACTTC. Its protein product is CASSLRDRGVQETQYF.